This T cell receptor beta chain came from a study of blood T cells in healthy people across ages. For the second PCR, which ran for 7 to 11 cycles, a sample-barcoded 5' primer and a J-beta primer mix were used. MiXCR, applied by TCRdb to the 5' RACE reads, yields one record per CDR3 protein. Altogether 730,000 or so distinct CDR3 sequences are present, approximately 40% being singletons, with the ten largest covering about 32%. The sample comprised blood. This TCR came from an elderly man in good health.

The CDR3 sequence: CAIGTSGETQYF. The CDR3 nucleotides read TGTGCCATCGGTACTAGCGGAGAGACCCAGTACTTC. The chain uses TRBV10-3 and TRBJ2-5, with 8 bases that match TRBD2. The junction had 3 bases not matched to a gene; V was cut back by 8 bases and J by 4 bases. The germline gives CDR1 ENHRY, CDR2 SYGVKD. The CDR3 spans 12 residues.